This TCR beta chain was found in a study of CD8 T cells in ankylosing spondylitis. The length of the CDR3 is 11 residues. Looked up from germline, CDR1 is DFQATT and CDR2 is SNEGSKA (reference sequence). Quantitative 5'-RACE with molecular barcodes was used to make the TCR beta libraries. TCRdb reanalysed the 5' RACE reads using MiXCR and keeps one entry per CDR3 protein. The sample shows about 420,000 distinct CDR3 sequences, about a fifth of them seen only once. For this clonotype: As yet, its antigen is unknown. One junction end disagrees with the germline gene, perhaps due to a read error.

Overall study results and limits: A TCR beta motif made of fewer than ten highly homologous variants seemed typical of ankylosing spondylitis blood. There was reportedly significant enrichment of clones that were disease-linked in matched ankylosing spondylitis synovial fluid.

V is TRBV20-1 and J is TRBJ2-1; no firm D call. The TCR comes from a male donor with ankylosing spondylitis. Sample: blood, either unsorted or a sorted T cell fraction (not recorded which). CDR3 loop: CSARSFNEQFF. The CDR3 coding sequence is TGCAGTGCTAGGTCCTTCAATGAGCAGTTCTTC.